These 32 T cell receptor beta chains were all obtained from the same sample, sequenced in a study of HIV-infected patients and healthy controls. The repertoire came from unfractionated whole blood and reflected all unsorted peripheral T cells. 500 ng RNA was reverse transcribed with alpha and beta constant-region primers. Using multiplexing indices, alpha and beta chain libraries were generated apart by chain-specific third strand synthesis. MiXCR was run by TCRdb on the 5' RACE reads, yielding one entry per CDR3 protein. The repertoire holds around 6,800 distinct CDR3 sequences, with almost 8% as singletons. The source was blood, collected before antiretroviral therapy. These receptors came from an adult with HIV infection.

By frequency in the sample, this clonotype is large (0.1 to 1%). The gene calls are TRBV19 and TRBJ1-5, with TRBD1 as a possible D gene (5 bases). Germline V gives CDR1 LNHDA, CDR2 SQIVND (reference sequence). The V end was cut by 5 bases, the J end by 7 bases, with 18 bases between. The CDR3 is 15 amino acids. CDR3 protein: CASSPVDSQVQPQHF. The CDR3 nucleotides are TGTGCCAGTAGTCCGGTCGACAGTCAGGTACAGCCCCAGCATTTT.

This clonotype has only a few counts. The chain employs TRBV12-3 or TRBV12-4 and TRBJ2-3; D not resolved. CDR3 size: 12 residues. V dropped 6 bases and J dropped 5 bases, with 9 bases sitting between them. The CDR3 DNA is TGTGCCAGCAGGCCGTATGGAGATACGCAGTATTTT. It yields the protein CASRPYGDTQYF.

The chain links TRBV7-9 to TRBJ1-4; no reliable D call. Between the trimmed V and J ends, which lost 5 bases and 0 bases, there was a span of 13 bases. The germline V gene has CDR1 SEHNR and CDR2 FQNEAQ (reference sequence). This CDR3 region has 16 residues. The CDR3 sequence: CASSVTEGTTNEKLFF. DNA for the CDR3: TGTGCCAGCAGCGTAACTGAAGGCACAACTAATGAAAAACTGTTTTTT.

In this sample, this clonotype turned up many times. The CDR3 sequence: CASSSKTGVGYTF. The CDR3 bases are TGTGCCAGCAGTTCGAAGACAGGGGTAGGCTACACCTTC. V gene TRBV12-3 or TRBV12-4 combines with J gene TRBJ1-2, with 8 nucleotides matching TRBD1. Germline trimming cut 4 bases from V and 8 bases from J; bases unmatched to any gene: 6. The CDR3 has 13 amino acids.

This clonotype was detected many times. The V gene is TRBV29-1, the J gene TRBJ2-5, with TRBD1 matching over 7 bases. V lost 6 bases and J lost 1; bases outside the gene matches: 5. Germline V gene data show CDR1 as SQVTM and CDR2 as ANQGSEA. The CDR3 loop spans 13 amino acids. Written as DNA, the CDR3 is TGCAGCGTCGAGGGACAGATCCAAGAGACCCAGTACTTC. Protein: CSVEGQIQETQYF.

This clonotype is medium-sized in the sample. The CDR3 DNA sequence: TGTGCCAGCAGCTTCTCGGGTTGGGGTGCAGATACGCAGTATTTT. Protein sequence: CASSFSGWGADTQYF. The gene calls are TRBV13 and TRBJ2-3, with D hard to call. Between the trimmed V and J ends, which lost 3 bases and 4 bases, there was a span of 14 bases. The CDR3 runs 15 residues. Germline CDR1 is PRHDT and CDR2 is FYEKMQ (reference sequence). The variable domain in full, with the rest retrieved from reference TRBV13 and TRBJ2-3, is AAGVIQSPRHLIKEKRETATLKCYPIPRHDTVYWYQQGPGQDPQFLISFYEKMQSDKGSIPDRFSAQQFSDYHSELNMSSLELGDSALYFCASSFSGWGADTQYFGPGTRLTVL.

In its sample, this clonotype was seen many times. The chain combines TRBV9 with TRBJ1-1; TRBD1 matches at 8 bases. Trimming cost V 3 bases and J 0 bases; bases outside gene matches: 4. CDR3 size: 15 residues. Germline CDR1 reads SGDLS; CDR2 reads YYNGEE. CDR3 loop: CASSAGTGLNTEAFF. In DNA, the CDR3 is TGTGCCAGCAGCGCCGGGACAGGACTGAACACTGAAGCTTTCTTT.

By sample fraction, this clonotype is medium-sized. For the CDR3, the DNA is TGTGCCAGCACCTCCGGACCTCCCTACAATGAGCAGTTCTTC. This sequence encodes CASTSGPPYNEQFF. This rearrangement joins TRBV6-5 to TRBJ2-1; D ambiguous. The CDR3 has 14 residues. CDR1 and CDR2 (germline): MNHEY, SVGAGI. Between the trimmed V and J ends, which lost 7 bases and 2 bases, there was a span of 12 bases.

Sample share makes this clonotype medium-sized. The rearrangement uses TRBV28 and TRBJ1-4, with 8 bases aligning to TRBD1. CDR1 and CDR2 (germline): MDHEN, SYDVKM. V gave up 3 bases and J gave up 8 bases; unmatched junction bases: 14. There are 17 residues in the CDR3. The CDR3 is CASSFPLARGRREKLFF. The CDR3 DNA is TGTGCCAGCAGTTTCCCCCTCGCCAGGGGGCGCAGGGAAAAACTGTTTTTT.

This clonotype occurred a few times. J is TRBJ1-1 and V is TRBV12-3 or TRBV12-4; TRBD1 matches at 7 bases. Germline trimming cut 5 bases from V and 1 base from J; bases unmatched to any gene: 4. This CDR3 spans 14 amino acids. This chain's CDR3 is CASSPTGRNTEAFF. The CDR3 DNA reads as TGTGCCAGCAGTCCGACAGGGAGGAACACTGAAGCTTTCTTT.

This clonotype is medium-sized. The chain combines TRBV11-3 with TRBJ1-1; tentatively, D is TRBD1 (6 bases). V lost 5 bases, J lost 5 bases, and 18 bases lay in between. The CDR3 runs to 15 residues. Germline CDR1 SGHNT, CDR2 YENEEA. The CDR3 coding sequence is TGTGCCAGCAGCCCGGCGGGCAGGGGAGGGACTGAAGCTTTCTTT. Translating gives CASSPAGRGGTEAFF.

This clonotype was picked up a small number of times. The chain recombines TRBV24-1 with TRBJ2-7; maybe TRBD1 (5 bases). Trimming left V 7 bases short and J 3 bases short, with 9 bases between. The CDR3 extends over 12 amino acids. Per the germline V gene, CDR1 is KGHDR and CDR2 is SFDVKD. The CDR3 region is CATSATGYEQYF. Here the CDR3 DNA reads TGTGCCACCAGCGCCACAGGCTACGAGCAGTACTTC.

This clonotype showed up many times. V gene TRBV6-6 combines with J gene TRBJ2-6; D gene unclear. CDR1 is MNHNY, CDR2 SVGAGI, per germline (reference sequence). V was pared by 10 bases and J by 0 bases, with 4 bases between. This CDR3 has 12 residues. CDR3 DNA: TGTGCCACCTTCTCTGGGGCCAACGTCCTGACTTTC. It specifies CATFSGANVLTF.

This clonotype is labeled as medium-sized (0.01 to 0.1%). The V gene is TRBV18, the J gene TRBJ1-1; 9 bases agree with TRBD1. Trimming cost V 4 bases and J 1 base; bases outside gene matches: 4. Germline CDR1 reads KGHSH; CDR2 reads LQKENI. This CDR3 has 15 amino acids. Written as DNA, the CDR3 is TGTGCCAGCTCACGAGTGGGACAGGGGAACACTGAAGCTTTCTTT. It encodes CASSRVGQGNTEAFF.

By its share, this clonotype is medium-sized. The chain joins TRBV5-1 to TRBJ1-4; a possible D gene is TRBD1 (5 bases). V dropped 4 bases and J dropped 8 bases, with 18 bases sitting between them. The CDR3 consists of 15 residues. The germline V gene has CDR1 SGHRS and CDR2 YFSETQ. CDR3 sequence: CASSVSGVSEEKLFF. CDR3 in DNA: TGCGCCAGCAGCGTCTCGGGGGTGTCGGAAGAAAAACTGTTTTTT.

The V and J genes are TRBV20-1 and TRBJ1-5; D perhaps matches TRBD1 (6 bases). Trimming took 2 bases from V and 5 from J, leaving 16 bases between them. CDR3 length equals 15 residues. Germline V gene data show CDR1 as DFQATT and CDR2 as SNEGSKA (reference sequence). The CDR3 DNA is TGCAGTGCTAGATCTCGGCAGGGGATTCATCAGCCCCAGCATTTT. This encodes CSARSRQGIHQPQHF.

Judged by abundance, this clonotype is medium-sized (0.01 to 0.1%). This sequence joins TRBV6-6 and TRBJ1-1; 10 positions agree with TRBD1. Trimming at V came to 7 bases and at J to 3 bases, leaving 11 bases not matched to a gene. Looked up from germline, CDR1 is MNHNY and CDR2 is SVGAGI (reference sequence). The CDR3 extends over 16 amino acids. In DNA, the CDR3 is TGTGCCAGCACTCTTCGACAGGGGGCAGGGGACACTGAAGCTTTCTTT. It encodes CASTLRQGAGDTEAFF.

This clonotype is labeled medium-sized. V and J are TRBV10-2 and TRBJ1-2, with TRBD1 matching 8 bases. Trimming took 0 bases from V and 4 from J; bases not matched to a gene: 4. CDR3 length: 15 residues. Germline-derived CDR1 and CDR2 are WSHSY and SAAADI. The CDR3 loop is CASSESQGAGYGYTF. The CDR3, as DNA: TGCGCCAGCAGTGAGTCTCAGGGGGCCGGCTATGGCTACACCTTC.

There are a few counts of this clonotype. V is TRBV28 and J is TRBJ2-1; D gene ambiguous. V gave up 7 bases and J gave up 4 bases, with 11 bases separating them. CDR3 length equals 13 residues. Per the germline V gene, CDR1 is MDHEN and CDR2 is SYDVKM. CDR3 in amino acids: CASTTVYYNEQFF. CDR3 in DNA: TGTGCCAGCACTACCGTTTATTACAATGAGCAGTTCTTC.

This clonotype qualifies as medium-sized. The chain combines TRBV2 with TRBJ1-2; a possible D gene is TRBD1 (5 bases). The CDR3 length is 15 residues. CDR1 is SNHLY and CDR2 is FYNNEI in the germline V gene. V was cut by 7 bases and J by 6 bases, with 21 bases left in between. The CDR3 DNA is TGTGCCAGCACCCTAGCCCTGCCGGGGGTGCATGGCTACACCTTC. Translation: CASTLALPGVHGYTF.

This clonotype ranks as medium-sized (0.01 to 0.1%). V is TRBV12-3 or TRBV12-4 and J is TRBJ1-3; TRBD1 agrees at 7 bases. The CDR3 is 15 amino acids. The V gene end was trimmed by 5 bases and the J gene end by 0 bases; junction bases not matched to a gene: 4. The CDR3 DNA follows: TGTGCCAGCAGTCTCACAGGGGCCTCTGGAAACACCATATATTTT. It translates to CASSLTGASGNTIYF.

V is TRBV28 and J is TRBJ1-1; D call uncertain. The CDR3 runs to 12 residues. With 3 bases removed from V and 1 base from J, the gap between germline ends came to 3 bases. Per the germline V gene, CDR1 is MDHEN and CDR2 is SYDVKM. CDR3 sequence (DNA): TGTGCCAGCAGTTTGACGAACACTGAAGCTTTCTTT. The encoded protein is CASSLTNTEAFF.

Relative to its sample, this clonotype is medium-sized. J is TRBJ2-6 and V is TRBV7-2; D is perhaps TRBD1 (6 bases). Germline V gene sequence: CDR1 SGHTA, CDR2 FQGNSA. This CDR3 spans 15 amino acids. Trimming left V 4 bases short and J 4 bases short, with 11 bases between. CDR3 protein: CASSSRGAGANVLTF. The CDR3 region has the DNA TGTGCCAGCAGCTCCAGGGGAGCAGGGGCCAACGTCCTGACTTTC.

There are many counts of this clonotype. CDR3 sequence (DNA): TGCGCCAGCAGCTCGGGACAGGGGGGATACAATGAGCAGTTCTTC. It translates to CASSSGQGGYNEQFF. The rearrangement joins TRBV5-1 to TRBJ2-1; 11 positions agree with TRBD1. Unmatched junction bases numbered 3, after V lost 3 bases and J lost 4 bases. The CDR3 sequence is 15 residues long. The germline V gene encodes CDR1 SGHRS and CDR2 YFSETQ.

This clonotype is labeled as medium-sized. The rearrangement joins TRBV6-5 to TRBJ1-6; D possibly corresponds to TRBD1 (5 bases). Germline V gene sequence: CDR1 MNHEY, CDR2 SVGAGI. This CDR3 has 17 residues. V lost 2 bases to trimming and J lost 10 bases, with 21 bases between them. DNA of the CDR3: TGTGCCAGCAGTTACCCTCAGGGCGGGTTGCTTAAGTCACCCCTCCACTTT. Its protein product is CASSYPQGGLLKSPLHF.

By sample share, this clonotype is medium-sized. This chain uses TRBV7-6 with TRBJ1-1; no firm D call. CDR3 length equals 13 residues. V lost 0 bases, J lost 6 bases, and 8 bases lay in between. Germline loops: CDR1 SGHVS, CDR2 FNYEAQ. The CDR3 sequence is CASSLAGRPEAFF. The CDR3 bases are TGTGCCAGCAGCTTAGCAGGGAGGCCTGAAGCTTTCTTT.

This clonotype is categorized as medium-sized. The chain combines TRBV20-1 with TRBJ1-1, with 8 bases aligning to TRBD1. The CDR3 spans 14 residues. Germline CDR1 reads DFQATT; CDR2 reads SNEGSKA (reference sequence). The J segment lost 2 bases and the V segment lost 5 bases, leaving 7 bases of the junction unmatched. Written as DNA, the CDR3 is TGCAGTGCTTCGGGACAGGTGATTAACACTGAAGCTTTCTTT. This translates into CSASGQVINTEAFF.

This clonotype has ten or more counts. The V and J genes are TRBV9 and TRBJ1-4; TRBD1 agrees at 12 bases. The germline gives CDR1 SGDLS, CDR2 YYNGEE. The CDR3 length is 17 residues. The ends lost 0 bases at V and 6 bases at J; junction bases unmatched: 6. This chain's CDR3 is CASSVGGTGGADEKLFF. The CDR3 DNA follows: TGTGCCAGCAGCGTAGGCGGGACAGGGGGCGCGGATGAAAAACTGTTTTTT.

This clonotype appeared many times. CDR3 nucleotide sequence: TGTGCCAGCAGCCCTGTTCCAGGGACACATGGCTACACCTTC. Protein: CASSPVPGTHGYTF. The chain uses TRBV11-2 and TRBJ1-2; maybe TRBD1 (6 bases). V was trimmed by 5 bases and J by 6 bases, leaving 16 bases between them. Germline CDR1 is SGHAT and CDR2 is FQNNGV. The CDR3 extends over 14 amino acids.

This clonotype was detected many times. The chain recombines TRBV5-1 with TRBJ2-5; D uncertain. Germline values: CDR1 SGHRS, CDR2 YFSETQ. V gave up 0 bases and J gave up 2 bases, with 14 bases separating them. CDR3 length equals 16 residues. DNA of the CDR3: TGCGCCAGCAGCTTGGGGGTCTCCCGTTGGCAAGAGACCCAGTACTTC. This gives the protein CASSLGVSRWQETQYF.

This clonotype was counted at least ten times. The chain joins TRBV19 to TRBJ1-2, with D maybe TRBD1 (5 bases). The germline V gene encodes CDR1 LNHDA and CDR2 SQIVND (reference sequence). Trimming removed 4 bases from V and 6 bases from J, with 9 bases in between. The CDR3 is 12 amino acids. The CDR3 reads CASSTEGHGYTF. DNA of the CDR3: TGTGCCAGTAGTACAGAGGGACATGGCTACACCTTC.

This clonotype occurred many times. The rearrangement joins TRBV5-6 to TRBJ1-4; possible D gene TRBD1, 6 bases. This CDR3 spans 15 amino acids. V was pared by 1 base and J by 4 bases, with 11 bases between. CDR1 is SGHDT and CDR2 is YYEEEE in the germline V gene. This CDR3 is CASSLPGAFNEKLFF. DNA of the CDR3: TGTGCCAGCAGCTTGCCAGGGGCCTTTAATGAAAAACTGTTTTTT.